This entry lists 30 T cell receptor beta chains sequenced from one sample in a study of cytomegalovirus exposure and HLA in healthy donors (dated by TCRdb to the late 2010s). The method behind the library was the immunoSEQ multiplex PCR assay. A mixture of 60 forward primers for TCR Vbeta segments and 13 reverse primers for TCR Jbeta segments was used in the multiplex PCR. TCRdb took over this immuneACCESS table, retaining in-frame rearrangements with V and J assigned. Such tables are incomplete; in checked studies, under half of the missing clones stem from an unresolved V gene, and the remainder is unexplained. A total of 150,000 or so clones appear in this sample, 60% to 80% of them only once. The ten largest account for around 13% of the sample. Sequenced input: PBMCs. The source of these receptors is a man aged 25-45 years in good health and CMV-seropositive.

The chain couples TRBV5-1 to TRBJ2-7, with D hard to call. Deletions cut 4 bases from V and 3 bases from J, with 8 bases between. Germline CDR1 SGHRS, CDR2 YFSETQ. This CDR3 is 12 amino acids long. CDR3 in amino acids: CASSETFYEQYF. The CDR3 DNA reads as TGCGCCAGCAGCGAGACTTTCTACGAGCAGTACTTC.

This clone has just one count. This CDR3 is CASSRGQGQGSNQPQHF. In nucleotides, the CDR3 is TGTGCCAGTAGCCGCGGACAGGGTCAAGGGAGCAATCAGCCCCAGCATTTT. J is TRBJ1-5 and V is TRBV19; TRBD1 matches at 8 bases. Trimming cost V 6 bases and J 1 base; bases outside gene matches: 11. The germline gives CDR1 LNHDA, CDR2 SQIVND (reference sequence). The CDR3 is 17 residues long. The variable domain in full, with the rest retrieved from reference TRBV19 and TRBJ1-5, is DGGITQSPKYLFRKEGQNVTLSCEQNLNHDAMYWYRQDPGQGLRLIYYSQIVNDFQKGDIAEGYSVSREKKESFPLTVTSAQKNPTAFYLCASSRGQGQGSNQPQHFGDGTRLSIL.

The CDR3 DNA sequence: TGTGCCAGCGATACTAGTAGGAACGAGCAGTACTTC. As protein: CASDTSRNEQYF. This chain connects TRBV6-1 to TRBJ2-7; maybe TRBD2 (5 bases). The CDR3 consists of 12 residues. V was cut by 8 bases and J by 5 bases, with 13 bases left in between. Germline loops: CDR1 MNHNS, CDR2 SASEGT.

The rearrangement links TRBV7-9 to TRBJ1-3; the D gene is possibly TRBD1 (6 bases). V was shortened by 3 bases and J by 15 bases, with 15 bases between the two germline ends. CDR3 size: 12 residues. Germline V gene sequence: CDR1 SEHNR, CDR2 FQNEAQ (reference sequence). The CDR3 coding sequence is TGTGCCAGCAGCTTGGGGGACATCGAGAAATATTTT. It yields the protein CASSLGDIEKYF.

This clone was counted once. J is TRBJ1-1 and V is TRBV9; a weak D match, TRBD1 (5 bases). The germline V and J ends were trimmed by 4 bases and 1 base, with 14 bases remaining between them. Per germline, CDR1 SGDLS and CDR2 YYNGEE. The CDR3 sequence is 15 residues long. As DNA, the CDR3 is TGTGCCAGCAGCCCCAGGGCGATAGAGAACACTGAAGCTTTCTTT. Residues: CASSPRAIENTEAFF.

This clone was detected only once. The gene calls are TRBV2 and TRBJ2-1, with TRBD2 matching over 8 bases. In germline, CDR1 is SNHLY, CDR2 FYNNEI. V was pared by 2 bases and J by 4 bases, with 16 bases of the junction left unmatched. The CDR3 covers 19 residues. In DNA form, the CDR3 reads TGTGCCAGCAGTGAAAGGTGGTTTTTTGAAAGCGGGAGATACAATGAGCAGTTCTTC. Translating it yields CASSERWFFESGRYNEQFF.

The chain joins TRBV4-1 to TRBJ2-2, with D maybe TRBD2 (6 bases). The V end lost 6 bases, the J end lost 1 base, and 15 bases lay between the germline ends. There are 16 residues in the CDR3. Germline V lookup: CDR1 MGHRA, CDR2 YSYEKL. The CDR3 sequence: CASRDTGLKNTGELFF. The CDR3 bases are TGCGCCAGCAGGGATACGGGACTCAAGAACACCGGGGAGCTGTTTTTT.

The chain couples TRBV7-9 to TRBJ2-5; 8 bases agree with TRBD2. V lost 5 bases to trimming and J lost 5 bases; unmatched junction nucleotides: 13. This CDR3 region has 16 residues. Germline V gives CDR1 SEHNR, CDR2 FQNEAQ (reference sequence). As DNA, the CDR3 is TGTGCCAGCAGCCGGTCTATGACACGGGGGGGGGAGACCCAGTACTTC. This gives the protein CASSRSMTRGGETQYF.

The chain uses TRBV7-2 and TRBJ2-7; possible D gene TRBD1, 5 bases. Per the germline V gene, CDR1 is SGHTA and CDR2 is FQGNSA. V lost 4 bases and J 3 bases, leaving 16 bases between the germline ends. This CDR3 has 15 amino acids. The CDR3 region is CASSSKQVLGYEQYF. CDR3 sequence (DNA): TGTGCCAGCAGCTCCAAACAGGTCCTCGGCTACGAGCAGTACTTC.

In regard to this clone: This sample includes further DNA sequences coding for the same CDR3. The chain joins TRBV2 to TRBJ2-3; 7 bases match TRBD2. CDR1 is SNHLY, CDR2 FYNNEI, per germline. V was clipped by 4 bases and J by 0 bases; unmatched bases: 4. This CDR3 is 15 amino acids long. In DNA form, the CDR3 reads TGTGCCAGCAGTGCTAGCGGAGTTAGCACAGATACGCAGTATTTT. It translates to CASSASGVSTDTQYF.

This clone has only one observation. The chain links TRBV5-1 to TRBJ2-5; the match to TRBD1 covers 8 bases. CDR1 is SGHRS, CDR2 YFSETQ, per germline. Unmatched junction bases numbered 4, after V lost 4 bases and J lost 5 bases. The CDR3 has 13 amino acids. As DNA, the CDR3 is TGCGCCAGCAGCGAGGACAGGGTGGAGACCCAGTACTTC. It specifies CASSEDRVETQYF.

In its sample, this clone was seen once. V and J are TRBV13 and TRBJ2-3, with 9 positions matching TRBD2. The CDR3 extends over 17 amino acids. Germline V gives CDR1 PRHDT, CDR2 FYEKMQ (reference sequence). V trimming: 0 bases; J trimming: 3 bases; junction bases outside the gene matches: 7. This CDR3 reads CASSLGLAGIRTDTQYF. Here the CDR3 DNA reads TGTGCCAGCAGCTTAGGTCTAGCGGGAATAAGAACAGATACGCAGTATTTT.

This CDR3 reads CASSYSSGRGFEQFF. The CDR3 coding sequence is TGTGCCAGCAGTTACTCTAGTGGGAGGGGGTTTGAGCAGTTCTTC. The chain is built from TRBV6-5 and TRBJ2-1; TRBD2 is a possible D gene (7 bases). The germline gives CDR1 MNHEY, CDR2 SVGAGI. The V gene lost 0 bases and the J gene lost 9 bases, with 15 bases spanning the gap. CDR3 size: 15 residues.

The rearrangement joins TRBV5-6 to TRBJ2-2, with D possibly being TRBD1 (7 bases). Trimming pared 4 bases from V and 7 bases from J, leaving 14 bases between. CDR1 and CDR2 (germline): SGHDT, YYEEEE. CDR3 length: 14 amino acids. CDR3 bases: TGTGCCAGCAGCCAGGGGGGTAATGACGGGGAGCTGTTTTTT. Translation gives CASSQGGNDGELFF. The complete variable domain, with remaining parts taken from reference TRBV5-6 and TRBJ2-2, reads DAGVTQSPTHLIKTRGQQVTLRCSPKSGHDTVSWYQQALGQGPQFIFQYYEEEERQRGNFPDRFSGHQFPNYSSELNVNALLLGDSALYLCASSQGGNDGELFFGEGSRLTVL.

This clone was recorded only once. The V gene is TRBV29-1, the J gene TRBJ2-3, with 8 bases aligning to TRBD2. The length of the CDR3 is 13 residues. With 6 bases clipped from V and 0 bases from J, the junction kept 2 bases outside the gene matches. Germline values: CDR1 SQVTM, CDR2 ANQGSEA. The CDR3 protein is CSVTSVSTDTQYF. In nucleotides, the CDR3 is TGCAGCGTGACTAGCGTGAGCACAGATACGCAGTATTTT.

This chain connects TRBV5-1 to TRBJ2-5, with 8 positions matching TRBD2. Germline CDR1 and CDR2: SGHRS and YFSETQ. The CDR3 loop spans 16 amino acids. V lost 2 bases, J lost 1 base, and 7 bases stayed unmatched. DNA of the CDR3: TGCGCCAGCAGCTTTGGGACTAGAGTAGCCCAAGAGACCCAGTACTTC. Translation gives CASSFGTRVAQETQYF.

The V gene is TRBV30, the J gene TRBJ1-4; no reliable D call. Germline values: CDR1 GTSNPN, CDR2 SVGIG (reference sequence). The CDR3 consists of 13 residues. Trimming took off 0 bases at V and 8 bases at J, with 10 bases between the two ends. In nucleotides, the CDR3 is TGTGCCTGGAGTGTGCGGATGTGGGAAAAACTGTTTTTT. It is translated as CAWSVRMWEKLFF.

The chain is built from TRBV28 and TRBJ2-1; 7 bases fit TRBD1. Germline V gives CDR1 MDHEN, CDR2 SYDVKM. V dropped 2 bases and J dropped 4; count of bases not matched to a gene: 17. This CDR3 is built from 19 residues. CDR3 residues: CASSLVLRGLALLYNEQFF. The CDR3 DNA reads TGTGCCAGCAGTTTAGTTTTGAGGGGGCTGGCCCTATTATACAATGAGCAGTTCTTC.

The CDR3 DNA sequence: TGCAGCGTTGCTGGGGGCAGCGGACAAGAGACCCAGTACTTC. Translating gives CSVAGGSGQETQYF. The chain recombines TRBV29-1 with TRBJ2-5; possibly TRBD1 for D (6 bases). The germline gives CDR1 SQVTM, CDR2 ANQGSEA. The CDR3 consists of 14 residues. Between the trimmed V and J ends, which lost 4 bases and 2 bases, there was a span of 14 bases.

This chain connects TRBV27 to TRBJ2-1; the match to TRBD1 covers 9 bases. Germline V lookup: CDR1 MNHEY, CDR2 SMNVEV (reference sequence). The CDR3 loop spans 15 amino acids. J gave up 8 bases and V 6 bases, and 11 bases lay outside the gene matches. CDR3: CASSDGTGMGHEQFF. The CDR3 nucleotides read TGTGCCAGCAGCGACGGGACAGGGATGGGGCATGAGCAGTTCTTC.

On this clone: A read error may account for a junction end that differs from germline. The CDR3 DNA reads TGTGCTAGCAGCTTGAGCGCCTACAATGAGCAGTTCTTC. This translates into CASSLSAYNEQFF. This chain uses TRBV7-7 with TRBJ2-1; D is uncertain. The length of the CDR3 is 13 residues. Germline-derived CDR1 and CDR2 are SSHAT and FNYEAQ (reference sequence).

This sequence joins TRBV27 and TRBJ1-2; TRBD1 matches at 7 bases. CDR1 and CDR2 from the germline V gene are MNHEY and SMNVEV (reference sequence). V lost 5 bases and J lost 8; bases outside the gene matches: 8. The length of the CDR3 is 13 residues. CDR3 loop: CASSHDRAQGYTF. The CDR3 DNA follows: TGTGCCAGCAGTCACGACAGGGCGCAGGGCTACACCTTC.

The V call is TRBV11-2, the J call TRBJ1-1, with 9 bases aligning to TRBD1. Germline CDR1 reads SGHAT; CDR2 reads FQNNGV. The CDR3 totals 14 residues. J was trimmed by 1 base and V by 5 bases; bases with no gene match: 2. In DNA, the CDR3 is TGTGCCAGCAGCAAGGACAGGGGGAACACTGAAGCTTTCTTT. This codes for CASSKDRGNTEAFF.

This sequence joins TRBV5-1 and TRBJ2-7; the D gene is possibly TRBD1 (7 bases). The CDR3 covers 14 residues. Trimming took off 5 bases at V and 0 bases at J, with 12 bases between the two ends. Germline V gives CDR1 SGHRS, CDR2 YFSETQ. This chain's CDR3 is CASRGGDSSYEQYF. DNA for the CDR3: TGCGCCAGCAGAGGCGGGGACAGCTCCTACGAGCAGTACTTC.

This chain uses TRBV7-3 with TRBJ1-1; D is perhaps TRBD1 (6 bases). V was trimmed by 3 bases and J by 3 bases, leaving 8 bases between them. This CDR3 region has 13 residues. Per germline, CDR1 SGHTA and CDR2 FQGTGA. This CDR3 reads CASSFYRDTEAFF. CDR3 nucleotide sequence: TGTGCCAGCAGCTTTTACAGGGACACTGAAGCTTTCTTT. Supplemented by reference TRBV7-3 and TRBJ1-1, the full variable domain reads GAGVSQTPSNKVTEKGKYVELRCDPISGHTALYWYRQSLGQGPEFLIYFQGTGAADDSGLPNDRFFAVRPEGSVSTLKIQRTERGDSAVYLCASSFYRDTEAFFGQGTRLTVV.

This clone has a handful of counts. CDR3 region: CASSHGGHNQPQHF. In DNA, the CDR3 is TGTGCCAGCAGCCACGGCGGACATAATCAGCCCCAGCATTTT. The chain employs TRBV5-4 and TRBJ1-5; possible D gene TRBD1, 5 bases. There are 14 residues in the CDR3. Germline CDR1 reads SGHNT; CDR2 reads YYREEE (reference sequence). Trimming took off 4 bases at V and 4 bases at J, with 12 bases between the two ends.

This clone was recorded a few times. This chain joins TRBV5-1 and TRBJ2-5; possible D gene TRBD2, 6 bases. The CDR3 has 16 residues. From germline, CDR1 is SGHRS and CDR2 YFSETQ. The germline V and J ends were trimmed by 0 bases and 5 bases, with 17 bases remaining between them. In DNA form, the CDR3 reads TGCGCCAGCAGCTTGGGGGGAGGCCGCCCCGGGGAGACCCAGTACTTC. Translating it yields CASSLGGGRPGETQYF.

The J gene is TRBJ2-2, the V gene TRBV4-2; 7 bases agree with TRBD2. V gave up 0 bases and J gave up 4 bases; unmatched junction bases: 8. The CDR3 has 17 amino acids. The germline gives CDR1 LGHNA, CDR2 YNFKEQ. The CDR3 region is CASSQDIPSGATGELFF. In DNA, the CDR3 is TGTGCCAGCAGCCAAGATATACCTAGCGGAGCCACCGGGGAGCTGTTTTTT.

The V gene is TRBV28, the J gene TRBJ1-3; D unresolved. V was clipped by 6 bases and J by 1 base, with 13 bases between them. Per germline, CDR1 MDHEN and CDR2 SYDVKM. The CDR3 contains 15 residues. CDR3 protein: CASSEGFASGNTIYF. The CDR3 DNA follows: TGTGCCAGCAGCGAGGGTTTTGCATCTGGAAACACCATATATTTT.

CDR3 DNA: TGTGCCTGGAATGGAGGGCTTACTAATGAAAAACTGTTTTTT. Translating gives CAWNGGLTNEKLFF. The chain joins TRBV30 to TRBJ1-4; D unclear. The CDR3 sequence is 14 residues long. CDR1 and CDR2 from the germline V gene are GTSNPN and SVGIG (reference sequence). Between the trimmed V and J ends, which lost 4 bases and 2 bases, there was a span of 11 bases.